Only a few counts were recorded for the clone carrying this T cell receptor (beta chain). The antigen is unknown. This sample was included in a study of early T cells in non-severe SARS-CoV-2 infection. Study overall: The sequenced material was bulk RNA from unsorted whole blood, and its chains were unpaired.

The library protocol tagged individual cDNA molecules with unique molecular identifiers. TCRdb reanalysed the 5' RACE reads using MiXCR and keeps one entry per CDR3 protein. The table includes roughly 50,000 distinct CDR3 sequences, about 9.3% detected once. Whole-study results and caveats: Comparison of clonotypes with VDJdb favored anti-spike CD8 responses while missing private and CD4 specificities.

Germline V gene lookup returns CDR1 SGHTA and CDR2 FQGTGA. V shed 4 bases, J shed 10 bases, and the junction held 10 bases outside the gene matches. The CDR3 contains 15 residues. The sequence derives from an adult who was a healthcare worker with PCR-confirmed SARS-CoV-2 infection or an uninfected control (not recorded which). V usage is TRBV7-3 and J usage is TRBJ1-6, with TRBD1 matching 7 bases. Sequencing input: whole blood. CDR3 protein: CASSSVPGQRSPLHF. The CDR3, as DNA: TGTGCCAGCAGCTCCGTTCCGGGACAGAGGTCACCCCTCCACTTT.